A selection of T cell receptor beta chains follows, all from one sample in a study of identical twins. TCRdb re-derived calls from the 5' RACE reads in MiXCR, one entry per CDR3 protein. The repertoire holds roughly 490,000 distinct CDR3 sequences, with 14% as singletons. The sample was also reused in another study, on yellow fever vaccine responses in identical twins.

Sequencing was done on a sample of CD4+ T cells sorted from blood. These receptors were collected from a woman aged 18-35 years in good health. CDR3s include the opening cysteine and the closing phenylalanine or tryptophan.

V,CDR3
TRBV2,CASSEKGQGQPQHF
TRBV7-8,CASSLGSAGGFIQETQYF
TRBV7-2,CASSLLGLGTEAFF
TRBV6-5,CASSYRESYEQYF
TRBV12-3/TRBV12-4,CASRDSGTGGYEQYF
TRBV11-2,CASSLGGLAGGGQETQYF
TRBV6-5,CASRRAVQETQYF
TRBV7-2,CASSLMAGVGYEQYF
TRBV30,CAWSVRSGGAYGYTF
TRBV9,CASSVGSSGVLSYNEQFF
TRBV7-6,CASSLGSSGSYNEQFF
TRBV2,CASSEQEAGGTDTQYF
TRBV7-2,CASSLDYFYNEQFF
TRBV7-2,CASSLAQSSGSFEQYF
TRBV7-2,CASSYGQGNGYTF
TRBV4-3,CASSQDFYRTGGVTGELFF
TRBV25-1,CASSDQRDKETQYF
TRBV7-3,CASSLDFSYNEQFF
TRBV7-6,CASSSGLAGGKDTQYF
TRBV2,CASTQGNQPQHF